These 18 T cell receptor beta chains were sequenced from one sample in a study of blood T cell repertoires in COVID-19. TCRdb keeps only in-frame clones here, not all; method: immunoSEQ multiplex PCR. The data hold over 200,000 clones, with 84% observed a single time. Sequenced: peripheral blood. Source of these receptors: a woman aged 80 or over with active or convalescent COVID-19.

This chain joins TRBV11-1 and TRBJ1-1, with 9 bases fitting TRBD1. V gave up 5 bases and J gave up 9 bases; unmatched junction bases: 10. Germline-derived CDR1 and CDR2 are SGHAT and FQDESV (reference sequence). This CDR3 contains 14 residues. The CDR3 DNA sequence: TGTGCCAGCAGCAGCCCGGGACAGGGAGGCAAAGCTTTCTTT. Protein: CASSSPGQGGKAFF.

CDR3: CASSSGSQSEKLFF. CDR3 coding DNA: TGTGCCAGCAGCTCAGGGTCCCAGTCTGAAAAACTGTTTTTT. The rearrangement joins TRBV13 to TRBJ1-4, with a weak D call TRBD1 (5 bases). V was shortened by 4 bases and J by 7 bases, with 13 bases between the two germline ends. There are 14 residues in the CDR3. The germline V gene encodes CDR1 PRHDT and CDR2 FYEKMQ (reference sequence).

V gene TRBV7-9 combines with J gene TRBJ1-1, with 9 bases fitting TRBD1. The germline V gene has CDR1 SEHNR and CDR2 FQNEAQ (reference sequence). With 4 bases clipped from V and 1 base from J, the junction kept 4 bases outside the gene matches. This CDR3 comprises 15 residues. The CDR3 is CASSSGTGTNTEAFF. The CDR3 DNA sequence: TGTGCCAGCAGCTCTGGGACAGGGACGAACACTGAAGCTTTCTTT.

The chain recombines TRBV9 with TRBJ2-2; D is uncertain. This CDR3 contains 15 residues. V dropped 0 bases and J dropped 1 base, with 7 bases sitting between them. Germline V CDR1 and CDR2: SGDLS, YYNGEE. The CDR3 DNA is TGTGCCAGCAGCGTAGTGGCCCAGAACACCGGGGAGCTGTTTTTT. Protein sequence: CASSVVAQNTGELFF.

This clone was observed a few times. The chain uses TRBV28 and TRBJ1-1; D is perhaps TRBD1 (5 bases). V was pared by 4 bases and J by 0 bases, with 9 bases between. Per the germline V gene, CDR1 is MDHEN and CDR2 is SYDVKM. The length of the CDR3 is 14 residues. The CDR3 nucleotides are TGTGCCAGCAGTTCCGCGACAGTGAACACTGAAGCTTTCTTT. Amino acid sequence: CASSSATVNTEAFF.

The rearrangement joins TRBV7-3 to TRBJ2-3; the match to TRBD1 covers 10 bases. This CDR3 comprises 17 residues. V trimming: 3 bases; J trimming: 3 bases; junction bases outside the gene matches: 9. The germline CDR1 and CDR2 sequences are SGHTA and FQGTGA. The CDR3: CASSFRPRGQGTDTQYF. CDR3 DNA: TGTGCCAGCAGCTTCCGCCCCCGGGGACAGGGGACAGATACGCAGTATTTT.

The chain uses TRBV30 and TRBJ2-7; 8 positions agree with TRBD1. This CDR3 spans 13 amino acids. Germline V lookup: CDR1 GTSNPN, CDR2 SVGIG (reference sequence). V was pared by 5 bases and J by 3 bases, with 6 bases of the junction left unmatched. The CDR3 reads CAWSRTGIYEQYF. The CDR3 DNA sequence: TGTGCCTGGTCGAGGACAGGGATCTACGAGCAGTACTTC. Full variable domain (outside the CDR3, taken from reference TRBV30 and TRBJ2-7): SQTIHQWPATLVQPVGSPLSLECTVEGTSNPNLYWYRQAAGRGLQLLFYSVGIGQISSEVPQNLSASRPQDRQFILSSKKLLLSDSGFYLCAWSRTGIYEQYFGPGTRLTVT.

The gene calls are TRBV27 and TRBJ1-2; tentative D call: TRBD1 (6 bases). Trimming took 5 bases from V and 4 from J, leaving 20 bases between them. Germline V lookup: CDR1 MNHEY, CDR2 SMNVEV (reference sequence). CDR3 length: 16 amino acids. The CDR3 coding sequence is TGTGCCAGCAGTCAACTAACTCCTACAGGGTCCTATGGCTACACCTTC. This codes for CASSQLTPTGSYGYTF.

This rearrangement joins TRBV7-8 to TRBJ2-7; the D gene is possibly TRBD2 (5 bases). V shed 4 bases and J shed 0 bases, with 16 bases lying between them. The CDR3 loop spans 16 amino acids. The germline gives CDR1 SGHVS, CDR2 FQNEAQ. The CDR3 protein is CASSSWGAEHSYEQYF. The CDR3 DNA reads as TGTGCCAGCAGCTCGTGGGGAGCGGAGCACTCCTACGAGCAGTACTTC. Full variable domain (outside the CDR3, taken from reference TRBV7-8 and TRBJ2-7): GAGVSQSPRYKVAKRGQDVALRCDPISGHVSLFWYQQALGQGPEFLTYFQNEAQLDKSGLPSDRFFAERPEGSVSTLKIQRTQQEDSAVYLCASSSWGAEHSYEQYFGPGTRLTVT.

This clone was picked up a small number of times. The gene calls are TRBV7-6 and TRBJ2-2; D perhaps matches TRBD2 (6 bases). V was shortened by 1 base and J by 1 base, with 10 bases between the two germline ends. Germline CDR1 reads SGHVS; CDR2 reads FNYEAQ. The CDR3 spans 16 residues. Written as DNA, the CDR3 is TGTGCCAGCAGCTTAGTCGGCGGGGAGAACACCGGGGAGCTGTTTTTT. This gives the protein CASSLVGGENTGELFF.

The V gene is TRBV4-2, the J gene TRBJ1-6; tentatively, D is TRBD1 (5 bases). The CDR3 is made up of 14 amino acids. Trimming removed 7 bases at V and 14 bases at J, with 21 bases between. Germline V gene sequence: CDR1 LGHNA, CDR2 YNFKEQ. The CDR3 bases are TGTGCCAGCACCCGGACGGGGGATAATTCGGCCCTCCACTTT. As protein: CASTRTGDNSALHF.

V is TRBV2 and J is TRBJ2-3, with 9 positions matching TRBD2. Trimming took 4 bases from V and 0 from J; bases not matched to a gene: 14. The CDR3 is 19 residues long. Germline V gene sequence: CDR1 SNHLY, CDR2 FYNNEI. The CDR3, as DNA: TGTGCCAGCAGTGCCCCCCGAAGCGGGAGGCTCAAAAGCACAGATACGCAGTATTTT. Amino acids: CASSAPRSGRLKSTDTQYF.

This rearrangement joins TRBV6-5 to TRBJ2-3, with TRBD2 matching over 9 bases. V was pared by 7 bases and J by 1 base, with 3 bases of the junction left unmatched. Germline assignment: CDR1 MNHEY and CDR2 SVGAGI. CDR3 length: 14 amino acids. The CDR3 spells CASIPSGGTDTQYF. The CDR3 DNA reads as TGTGCCAGCATCCCTAGCGGGGGCACAGATACGCAGTATTTT.

This chain connects TRBV7-9 to TRBJ2-7, with 10 bases fitting TRBD2. Germline values: CDR1 SEHNR, CDR2 FQNEAQ (reference sequence). Trimming cost V 3 bases and J 5 bases; bases outside gene matches: 4. The CDR3 is made up of 14 amino acids. The CDR3 region is CASSLTSGFNEQYF. The DNA for the CDR3 is TGTGCCAGCAGCTTGACTAGCGGGTTCAACGAGCAGTACTTC.

This clone appeared a single time. The CDR3 protein is CASSEPGGDTGELFF. CDR3 sequence (DNA): TGTGCCAGCAGTGAACCCGGGGGAGACACCGGGGAGCTGTTTTTT. The chain has TRBV25-1 and TRBJ2-2; D may be TRBD2 (6 bases). V lost 2 bases to trimming and J lost 3 bases, with 10 bases between them. The CDR3 totals 15 residues. Germline V gives CDR1 MGHDK, CDR2 SYGVNS.

This clone appeared a single time. V and J are TRBV18 and TRBJ2-5; no clear D. The CDR3 has 14 amino acids. Looked up from germline, CDR1 is KGHSH and CDR2 is LQKENI. V lost 0 bases, J lost 0 bases, and 5 bases lay in between. The CDR3 protein is CASSPPNNQETQYF. The CDR3 region has the DNA TGTGCCAGCTCACCACCTAACAACCAAGAGACCCAGTACTTC.

The V and J genes are TRBV7-2 and TRBJ1-2; 11 bases fit TRBD1. Per the germline V gene, CDR1 is SGHTA and CDR2 is FQGNSA. The CDR3 totals 15 residues. V shed 3 bases, J shed 8 bases, and the junction held 8 bases outside the gene matches. The CDR3 DNA is TGTGCCAGCAGCTTCGGACAGGGGGCCTTGAGGGGCTACACCTTC. As protein: CASSFGQGALRGYTF.

The genes are TRBV7-2 and TRBJ1-1; 11 positions agree with TRBD1. The CDR3 spans 17 residues. From germline, CDR1 is SGHTA and CDR2 FQGNSA. Trimming took 2 bases from V and 4 from J; bases not matched to a gene: 9. The CDR3 DNA reads as TGTGCCAGCAGCTTACGGGACAGGGGGTTGTTCGGCACTGAAGCTTTCTTT. Translation gives CASSLRDRGLFGTEAFF.